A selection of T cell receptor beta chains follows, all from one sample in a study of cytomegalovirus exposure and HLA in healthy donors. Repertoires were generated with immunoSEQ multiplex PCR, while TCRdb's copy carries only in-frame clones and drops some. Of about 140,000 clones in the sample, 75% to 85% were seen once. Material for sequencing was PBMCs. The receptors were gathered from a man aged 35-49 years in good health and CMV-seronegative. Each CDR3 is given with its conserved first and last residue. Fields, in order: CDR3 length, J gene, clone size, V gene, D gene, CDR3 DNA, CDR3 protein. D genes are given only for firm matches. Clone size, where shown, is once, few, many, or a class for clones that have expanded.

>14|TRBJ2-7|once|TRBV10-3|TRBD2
TGTGCCATCAGTGCGGGACTAGATTCCTACGAGCAGTACTTC
CAISAGLDSYEQYF
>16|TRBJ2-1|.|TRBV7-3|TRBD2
TGTGCCAGCAGCTTAACGGTCAGCGGGGGGGCCAATGAGCAGTTCTTC
CASSLTVSGGANEQFF
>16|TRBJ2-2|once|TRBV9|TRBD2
TGTGCCAGCAGCCGGACTAGCGAGACGAACACCGGGGAGCTGTTTTTT
CASSRTSETNTGELFF
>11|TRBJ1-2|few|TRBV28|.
TGTGCCAGCAGTTTATCGGCGGTCCACACCTTC
CASSLSAVHTF
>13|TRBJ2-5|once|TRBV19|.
TGTGCCAGTCAGTTCAGCGGAGAAGAGACCCAGTACTTC
CASQFSGEETQYF
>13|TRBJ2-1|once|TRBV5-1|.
TGCGCCAGCAGCACTAGGAGCCACAATGAGCAGTTCTTC
CASSTRSHNEQFF
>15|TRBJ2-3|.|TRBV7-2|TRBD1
TGTGCCAGCAGCCCGGGACAGGGGGCCACAGATACGCAGTATTTT
CASSPGQGATDTQYF
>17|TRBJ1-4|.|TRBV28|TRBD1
TGTGCCAGCAGTTTACCGGCAGGGGGGCGAACTAATGAAAAACTGTTTTTT
CASSLPAGGRTNEKLFF
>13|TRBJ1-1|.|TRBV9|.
TGTGCCAGCAGCGTAGCCAGTTTAAATGAAGCTTTCTTT
CASSVASLNEAFF
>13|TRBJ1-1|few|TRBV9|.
TGTGCCAGCAGCGTAGTATCGGGGAATGAAGCTTTCTTT
CASSVVSGNEAFF
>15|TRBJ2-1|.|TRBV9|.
TGTGCCAGCAGCCCCGCGCGGGGTACCTACAATGAGCAGTTCTTC
CASSPARGTYNEQFF
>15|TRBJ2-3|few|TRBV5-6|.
TGTGCCAGCAGCCTGGGAGGACAGAGCACAGATACGCAGTATTTT
CASSLGGQSTDTQYF
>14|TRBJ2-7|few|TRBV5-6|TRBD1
TGTGCCAGCAGCGGACAGGGGGCGCGGATCGAGCAGTACTTC
CASSGQGARIEQYF
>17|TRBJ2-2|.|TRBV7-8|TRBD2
TGTGCCAGCAGCTCCCTAGCGGGGGGGATGAACACCGGGGAGCTGTTTTTT
CASSSLAGGMNTGELFF